These 12 T cell receptor beta chains came from one sample sequenced in a study of cytomegalovirus exposure and HLA in healthy donors. With 60 Vbeta and 13 Jbeta primers, the PCR was carried out. Profiling relied on immunoSEQ multiplex PCR, and the TCRdb table lists in-frame clones only, not all of them. The sample holds approximately 130,000 clones, about three quarters seen once. Sequencing used PBMCs. The receptors were sampled from a woman aged 40 to 50 in good health and CMV-seronegative.

In this sample, this clone turned up once. The junction and the germline gene differ at one end; a read error may be behind it. This sequence joins TRBV2 and TRBJ2-3; possibly TRBD1 for D (6 bases). The CDR3 covers 11 residues. The germline V gene encodes CDR1 SNHLY and CDR2 FYNNEI. For the CDR3, the DNA is TGTGCCAGCAGATTCCGGGACAAGCGGAATTTT. Its translation: CASRFRDKRNF.

V is TRBV28 and J is TRBJ1-6; 10 bases are a match to TRBD1. Per germline, CDR1 MDHEN and CDR2 SYDVKM. The length of the CDR3 is 15 residues. V dropped 5 bases and J dropped 6; count of bases not matched to a gene: 4. The CDR3 DNA reads TGTGCCAGCAGTGCCGGGACAGGGGCTAATTCACCCCTCCACTTT. This codes for CASSAGTGANSPLHF.

The chain uses TRBV29-1 and TRBJ2-1, with a possible D match to TRBD1 (6 bases). The germline gives CDR1 SQVTM, CDR2 ANQGSEA. Trimming cost V 5 bases and J 8 bases, with 13 bases left between them. The CDR3 sequence is 12 residues long. Here the CDR3 DNA reads TGCAGCGTTTCCCCGACAGGTGATGAGCAGTTCTTC. Translation: CSVSPTGDEQFF.

The chain joins TRBV15 to TRBJ1-5; TRBD1 is a possible D gene (5 bases). Trimming removed 0 bases at V and 1 base at J, with 7 bases between. CDR1 is LNHNV, CDR2 YYDKDF, per germline (reference sequence). This CDR3 is 15 amino acids long. The CDR3 sequence is CATSRDRASNQPQHF. DNA for the CDR3: TGTGCCACCAGCAGAGACAGGGCAAGCAATCAGCCCCAGCATTTT.

The gene calls are TRBV28 and TRBJ2-1, with a weak D call TRBD2 (5 bases). There are 15 residues in the CDR3. Germline V gene sequence: CDR1 MDHEN, CDR2 SYDVKM. The V end lost 2 bases, the J end lost 9 bases, and 17 bases lay between the germline ends. The CDR3 loop is CASSLPQLDSTEQFF. The CDR3 bases are TGTGCCAGCAGTTTACCCCAACTAGATTCCACTGAGCAGTTCTTC. Together with reference TRBV28 and TRBJ2-1, the CDR3 gives the full variable domain: DVKVTQSSRYLVKRTGEKVFLECVQDMDHENMFWYRQDPGLGLRLIYFSYDVKMKEKGDIPEGYSVSREKKERFSLILESASTNQTSMYLCASSLPQLDSTEQFFGPGTRLTVL.

V is TRBV27 and J is TRBJ2-1; D might be TRBD1 (6 bases). Germline assignment: CDR1 MNHEY and CDR2 SMNVEV (reference sequence). This CDR3 spans 16 amino acids. Trimming left V 3 bases short and J 0 bases short, with 12 bases between. CDR3 amino acids: CASSFQAQGSYNEQFF. CDR3 bases: TGTGCCAGCAGTTTCCAAGCACAGGGCTCCTACAATGAGCAGTTCTTC.

V usage is TRBV9 and J usage is TRBJ1-2, with D unresolved. CDR1 is SGDLS and CDR2 is YYNGEE in the germline V gene. The V gene lost 1 base and the J gene lost 5 bases, with 6 bases spanning the gap. There are 12 residues in the CDR3. The CDR3 spells CASSVPGYGYTF. CDR3 DNA sequence: TGTGCCAGCAGCGTACCCGGGTATGGCTACACCTTC.

The V gene is TRBV5-5, the J gene TRBJ2-7, with a tentative D call TRBD2 (7 bases). CDR1 is SGHKS, CDR2 YYEKEE, per germline (reference sequence). The V and J ends lost 6 bases and 4 bases respectively, with 23 bases between them. This CDR3 has 16 residues. The CDR3, as DNA: TGTGCCAGCACCAAGGGGGGAGGGCCTCGGACTTACGAGCAGTACTTC. Its translation: CASTKGGGPRTYEQYF. Complete variable domain (other parts from reference TRBV5-5 and TRBJ2-7): DAGVTQSPTHLIKTRGQQVTLRCSPISGHKSVSWYQQVLGQGPQFIFQYYEKEERGRGNFPDRFSARQFPNYSSELNVNALLLGDSALYLCASTKGGGPRTYEQYFGPGTRLTVT.

V is TRBV27 and J is TRBJ2-7, with 7 nucleotides matching TRBD1. The CDR3 is made up of 14 amino acids. Trimming cost V 5 bases and J 2 bases; bases outside gene matches: 6. From germline, CDR1 is MNHEY and CDR2 SMNVEV (reference sequence). The CDR3 is CASSTAGTAYEQYF. In DNA form, the CDR3 reads TGTGCCAGCAGTACCGCCGGGACAGCCTACGAGCAGTACTTC.

This sequence joins TRBV4-1 and TRBJ2-2, with TRBD1 identical over 9 bases. This CDR3 comprises 16 residues. Germline V gene sequence: CDR1 MGHRA, CDR2 YSYEKL. Trimming cost V 4 bases and J 2 bases; bases outside gene matches: 5. The CDR3 DNA sequence: TGCGCCAGCAGCCCCCCGGGACAGGGAAACACCGGGGAGCTGTTTTTT. It yields the protein CASSPPGQGNTGELFF.

The V gene is TRBV4-2, the J gene TRBJ1-1; 7 nucleotides agree with TRBD1. V shed 5 bases and J 8 bases; nucleotides not matched to a gene: 5. The CDR3 runs 12 residues. Germline CDR1 reads LGHNA; CDR2 reads YNFKEQ. The DNA for the CDR3 is TGTGCCAGCAGCGAACCGACAGGGGAAGCTTTCTTT. Its protein product is CASSEPTGEAFF.

Only one count was recorded for this clone. The J gene is TRBJ1-3, the V gene TRBV9; TRBD1 matches 8 bases. V shed 0 bases, J shed 2 bases, and the junction held 1 base outside the gene matches. This CDR3 is 15 amino acids long. Germline V lookup: CDR1 SGDLS, CDR2 YYNGEE. The CDR3 coding sequence is TGTGCCAGCAGCGTAGGACAGGGGACTGGAAACACCATATATTTT. Translated, it gives CASSVGQGTGNTIYF.